The rows below give T cell receptor beta chains drawn from one sample of a study of radiotherapy plus CTLA-4 blockade in lung cancer. Sequencing was performed with immunoSEQ multiplex PCR; in TCRdb, only in-frame clones are kept and a portion is missing. Here the sample spans under 70,000 clones, approximately 80% being singletons. Sequenced here: peripheral blood, sampled from a patient treated with radiotherapy plus ipilimumab. The origin of the receptors is a human donor with non-small cell lung cancer who had a complete response to radiotherapy plus ipilimumab. Each CDR3 is given with its conserved first and last residue. Fields, in order: J gene, clone size, V gene, D gene, CDR3 DNA, CDR3 protein. A D gene is named only where the DNA matches it firmly. Clone size appears in some rows only: once, few, many, or a class for an expanded clone.

j_gene: TRBJ1-4; abundance: once; v_gene: TRBV5-1; d_gene: -; CDR3nt: TGCGCCAGCAGCTTGGACGCTAATGAAAAACTGTTTTTT; CDR3aa: CASSLDANEKLFF
j_gene: TRBJ1-2; abundance: once; v_gene: TRBV4-1; d_gene: TRBD1; CDR3nt: TGCGCCAGCAGCCAAGCTACAGGGGTTCCGAGCTATGGCTACACCTTC; CDR3aa: CASSQATGVPSYGYTF
j_gene: TRBJ2-5; abundance: few; v_gene: TRBV7-9; d_gene: TRBD2; CDR3nt: TGTGCCAGCAGCTGGGGACTAGCGGGAAGGACCCAGTACTTC; CDR3aa: CASSWGLAGRTQYF
j_gene: TRBJ1-4; abundance: -; v_gene: TRBV2; d_gene: TRBD1; CDR3nt: TGTGCCAGCAGGGGGACAGGGGCAAAACTGTTTTTT; CDR3aa: CASRGTGAKLFF
j_gene: TRBJ2-1; abundance: few; v_gene: TRBV15; d_gene: TRBD2; CDR3nt: TGTGCCACCAGCAGAGATCCGCGGACTAGCGGGAGAAGCTCCTACAATGAGCAGTTCTTC; CDR3aa: CATSRDPRTSGRSSYNEQFF
j_gene: TRBJ2-5; abundance: -; v_gene: TRBV7-8; d_gene: -; CDR3nt: TGTGCCAGCAGCTTAGGGGAGTTCGAGACCCAGTACTTC; CDR3aa: CASSLGEFETQYF
j_gene: TRBJ1-1; abundance: -; v_gene: TRBV4-3; d_gene: -; CDR3nt: TGCGCCAGCAGCCAAGATCTCGTGAGGAGAGGGAACACTGAAGCTTTCTTT; CDR3aa: CASSQDLVRRGNTEAFF
j_gene: TRBJ1-3; abundance: few; v_gene: TRBV19; d_gene: -; CDR3nt: TGTGCCAGTACGCCTACTACTGGGATCTCTGGAAACACCATATATTTT; CDR3aa: CASTPTTGISGNTIYF
j_gene: TRBJ1-5; abundance: -; v_gene: TRBV10-1; d_gene: -; CDR3nt: TGCGCCAGCAGTGAGGCTAGCAATCAGCCCCAGCATTTT; CDR3aa: CASSEASNQPQHF
j_gene: TRBJ2-1; abundance: few; v_gene: TRBV11-2; d_gene: -; CDR3nt: TGTGCCAGCAGTCTAAACCACAATGAGCAGTTCTTC; CDR3aa: CASSLNHNEQFF
j_gene: TRBJ1-3; abundance: -; v_gene: TRBV7-9; d_gene: -; CDR3nt: TGTGCCAGCAGCCTCGAAACCATATATTTT; CDR3aa: CASSLETIYF
j_gene: TRBJ2-4; abundance: -; v_gene: TRBV7-9; d_gene: -; CDR3nt: TGTGCCAGCAGCGTCAGGGGGGCGGGAAACATTCAGTACTTC; CDR3aa: CASSVRGAGNIQYF
j_gene: TRBJ1-1; abundance: -; v_gene: TRBV6-5; d_gene: -; CDR3nt: TGTGCCAGCAGTTACGTCGCAGGGACGAACACTGAAGCTTTCTTT; CDR3aa: CASSYVAGTNTEAFF
j_gene: TRBJ1-4; abundance: -; v_gene: TRBV2; d_gene: -; CDR3nt: TGTGCCAGTAGGGGTCCGCCCCATGAAAAACTGTTTTTT; CDR3aa: CASRGPPHEKLFF
j_gene: TRBJ1-4; abundance: -; v_gene: TRBV30; d_gene: -; CDR3nt: TGTGCCTGGAGTCCGGAGAGAAATGAAAAACTGTTTTTT; CDR3aa: CAWSPERNEKLFF
j_gene: TRBJ1-5; abundance: -; v_gene: TRBV6-1; d_gene: -; CDR3nt: TGTGCCAGCAGGGATAGGTCTGATCAGCCCCAGCATTTT; CDR3aa: CASRDRSDQPQHF
j_gene: TRBJ1-2; abundance: -; v_gene: TRBV10-3; d_gene: TRBD1; CDR3nt: TGTGCCATCAGTGAGTCATCGGGACAGGGGAACTATGGCTACACCTTC; CDR3aa: CAISESSGQGNYGYTF
j_gene: TRBJ2-1; abundance: -; v_gene: TRBV4-3; d_gene: -; CDR3nt: TGCGCCAGCAGCCAAGATTTGACGGGCAGCTACAATGAGCAGTTCTTC; CDR3aa: CASSQDLTGSYNEQFF
j_gene: TRBJ1-2; abundance: -; v_gene: TRBV6-6; d_gene: -; CDR3nt: TGTGCCAGCAGTTACCGGGCGGATGGCTACACCTTC; CDR3aa: CASSYRADGYTF
j_gene: TRBJ1-5; abundance: -; v_gene: TRBV6-5; d_gene: -; CDR3nt: TGTGCCAGCAGTTCCGGTACCGCGGGTTTCCAGCCCCAGCATTTT; CDR3aa: CASSSGTAGFQPQHF
j_gene: TRBJ2-3; abundance: -; v_gene: TRBV27; d_gene: -; CDR3nt: TGTGCCAGCAGTCGAAGGGACATCTACACAGATACGCAGTATTTT; CDR3aa: CASSRRDIYTDTQYF
j_gene: TRBJ1-5; abundance: few; v_gene: TRBV18; d_gene: TRBD1; CDR3nt: TGTGCCAGCTCACCAGGGACAGTGGAACTAAATAGCAATCAGCCCCAGCATTTT; CDR3aa: CASSPGTVELNSNQPQHF
j_gene: TRBJ1-2; abundance: few; v_gene: TRBV15; d_gene: -; CDR3nt: TGTGCCACCAGCAGAGCAACTAACTATGGCTACACCTTC; CDR3aa: CATSRATNYGYTF
j_gene: TRBJ1-5; abundance: -; v_gene: TRBV7-8; d_gene: -; CDR3nt: TGTGCCAGCAGCTTAGGCAGGCTTAGCAATCAGCCCCAGCATTTT; CDR3aa: CASSLGRLSNQPQHF
j_gene: TRBJ2-7; abundance: -; v_gene: TRBV7-2; d_gene: -; CDR3nt: TGTGCCAGCAGCTTAATAGGCAGACCCTACGAGCAGTACTTC; CDR3aa: CASSLIGRPYEQYF
j_gene: TRBJ1-1; abundance: -; v_gene: TRBV7-8; d_gene: -; CDR3nt: TGTGCCAGCAGCTTAGGAGGGGTTACTGAAGCTTTCTTT; CDR3aa: CASSLGGVTEAFF
j_gene: TRBJ2-1; abundance: -; v_gene: TRBV19; d_gene: -; CDR3nt: TGTGCCAGTAGTCCTTTTGGGGGTGAGCAGTTCTTC; CDR3aa: CASSPFGGEQFF
j_gene: TRBJ2-1; abundance: -; v_gene: TRBV4-3; d_gene: TRBD2; CDR3nt: TGCGCCAGCAGCCTTGGGACTAGCGGGGGGGCCGGGAATGAGCAGTTCTTC; CDR3aa: CASSLGTSGGAGNEQFF
j_gene: TRBJ2-4; abundance: once; v_gene: TRBV7-2; d_gene: -; CDR3nt: TGTGCCAGCAGCCCAGACCGAAACATTCAGTACTTC; CDR3aa: CASSPDRNIQYF
j_gene: TRBJ2-3; abundance: -; v_gene: TRBV6-1; d_gene: -; CDR3nt: TGTGCCAGCAGGGACTGGGTGGGTGAGCAGTATTTT; CDR3aa: CASRDWVGEQYF
j_gene: TRBJ2-1; abundance: -; v_gene: TRBV29-1; d_gene: -; CDR3nt: TGCAGCGTAGACAGAAGCAATGAGCAGTTCTTC; CDR3aa: CSVDRSNEQFF
j_gene: TRBJ2-4; abundance: -; v_gene: TRBV7-2; d_gene: -; CDR3nt: TGTGCCAGCAGCTTATACGGGGGAGTGGACATTCAGTACTTC; CDR3aa: CASSLYGGVDIQYF
j_gene: TRBJ1-1; abundance: -; v_gene: TRBV11-3; d_gene: TRBD1; CDR3nt: TGTGCCAGCAGCCCCGACAGGGCTGAAGCTTTCTTT; CDR3aa: CASSPDRAEAFF
j_gene: TRBJ1-2; abundance: once; v_gene: TRBV6-5; d_gene: -; CDR3nt: TGTGCCAGCAGGGGAACAGGGAGGATCTATGGCTACACCTTC; CDR3aa: CASRGTGRIYGYTF
j_gene: TRBJ2-5; abundance: -; v_gene: TRBV4-1; d_gene: TRBD2; CDR3nt: TGCGCCAGCAGCCAAGCCCCTGGACTAGCGGGAGAAGGAGAGACCCAGTACTTC; CDR3aa: CASSQAPGLAGEGETQYF
j_gene: TRBJ2-7; abundance: -; v_gene: TRBV7-6; d_gene: -; CDR3nt: TGTGCCAGCAGCTCGAGACACGGAGTATACGAGCAGTACTTC; CDR3aa: CASSSRHGVYEQYF
j_gene: TRBJ2-3; abundance: -; v_gene: TRBV30; d_gene: TRBD1; CDR3nt: TGTGCCTGGAGTGTACAGAGGGGGCTCGCAGATACGCAGTATTTT; CDR3aa: CAWSVQRGLADTQYF
j_gene: TRBJ2-5; abundance: -; v_gene: TRBV18; d_gene: -; CDR3nt: TGTGCCAGCTCACGCCGGGGGACCCAGGGAGGAGAGACCCAGTACTTC; CDR3aa: CASSRRGTQGGETQYF
j_gene: TRBJ2-3; abundance: -; v_gene: TRBV2; d_gene: -; CDR3nt: TGTGCCAGCAGTGAACATATAGATACGCAGTATTTT; CDR3aa: CASSEHIDTQYF
j_gene: TRBJ1-5; abundance: -; v_gene: TRBV7-2; d_gene: -; CDR3nt: TGTGCCAGCAGCTTAGAGGCTCATCAGCCCCAGCATTTT; CDR3aa: CASSLEAHQPQHF
j_gene: TRBJ1-6; abundance: -; v_gene: TRBV5-4; d_gene: TRBD1; CDR3nt: TGTGCCCTTGGGGCAGGGGGAGGTTCACCCCTCCACTTT; CDR3aa: CALGAGGGSPLHF
j_gene: TRBJ2-7; abundance: -; v_gene: TRBV7-2; d_gene: TRBD1; CDR3nt: TGTGCCACCCAGGGGGCCGCCTACGAGCAGTACTTC; CDR3aa: CATQGAAYEQYF
j_gene: TRBJ2-2; abundance: -; v_gene: TRBV10-1; d_gene: TRBD2; CDR3nt: TGCGCCAGCAGTGAGTCGGGACTAGGTCTGACCGGGGAGCTGTTTTTT; CDR3aa: CASSESGLGLTGELFF